A single sample is the source of the 29 T cell receptor beta chains below, sequenced in a study of a mutant IDH1 vaccine in newly diagnosed glioma. Sequencing used immunoSEQ multiplex PCR; TCRdb keeps in-frame clones, though not all of them. Among 35,000 to 50,000 clones, around 83% were seen once, and the ten largest hold just over 5%. The time point: week 35, safety follow-up. Doses comprised 300 ug of mutant IDH1 20-mer peptide each, plus topical imiquimod. These receptors lack a known antigen. The source was PBMCs, collected from a glioma patient whose treatment included an IDH1 peptide vaccine. The receptors stem from a woman between 45 and 65 years old with glioma.

This clone was seen once. In DNA form, the CDR3 reads TGTGCCAGCAGTGTTAACACCGGGGAGCTGTTTTTT. Encoded protein: CASSVNTGELFF. The rearrangement joins TRBV27 to TRBJ2-2; D gene unclear. V lost 5 bases, J lost 2 bases, and 3 bases lay in between. CDR1 is MNHEY and CDR2 is SMNVEV in the germline V gene (reference sequence). The CDR3 runs 12 residues.

V is TRBV6-5 and J is TRBJ1-1; no firm D call. Germline values: CDR1 MNHEY, CDR2 SVGAGI. The CDR3 length is 14 residues. V was shortened by 5 bases and J by 1 base, with 11 bases between the two germline ends. DNA for the CDR3: TGTGCCAGCAGTCCCCTCCAGTGGAACACTGAAGCTTTCTTT. Protein product: CASSPLQWNTEAFF.

This clone was seen just once. The rearrangement uses TRBV4-3 and TRBJ2-7; D is perhaps TRBD2 (6 bases). This CDR3 has 13 amino acids. The V gene lost 0 bases and the J gene lost 7 bases, with 10 bases spanning the gap. Germline V gene data show CDR1 as LGHNA and CDR2 as YSLEER. The CDR3 is CASSQDPGREQYF. In nucleotides, the CDR3 is TGCGCCAGCAGCCAAGATCCGGGGAGGGAGCAGTACTTC.

This chain connects TRBV5-1 to TRBJ1-2; D might be TRBD1 (6 bases). Trimming took off 6 bases at V and 4 bases at J, with 13 bases between the two ends. The germline V gene has CDR1 SGHRS and CDR2 YFSETQ. The CDR3 is 13 amino acids. This chain's CDR3 is CASTAAGAYGYTF. The DNA of the CDR3 is TGCGCCAGCACCGCTGCGGGGGCCTATGGCTACACCTTC.

The chain couples TRBV19 to TRBJ1-5, with D unclear. Trimming removed 2 bases at V and 3 bases at J, with 5 bases between. CDR3 length: 13 amino acids. CDR1 and CDR2 (germline): LNHDA, SQIVND (reference sequence). DNA of the CDR3: TGTGCCAGTAGTATAAATATCAATCAGCCCCAGCATTTT. Its protein product is CASSININQPQHF.

The rearrangement links TRBV5-6 to TRBJ2-5, with TRBD2 identical over 7 bases. The CDR3 is 15 residues long. The germline V gene encodes CDR1 SGHDT and CDR2 YYEEEE. J lost 2 bases, V lost 4 bases, and 8 bases had no gene match. The CDR3 DNA is TGTGCCAGCAGCCTCTTCGTGGGGGGGCAAGAGACCCAGTACTTC. Translation gives CASSLFVGGQETQYF.

This clone was detected only a few times. The V call is TRBV6-5, the J call TRBJ1-1, with 7 positions matching TRBD1. Per the germline V gene, CDR1 is MNHEY and CDR2 is SVGAGI. Losses at the gene ends were 0 bases for V and 4 bases for J; bases not matched to a gene: 5. The CDR3 is 15 amino acids. DNA of the CDR3: TGTGCCAGCAGTTACTCGGCAGGGGGTTTCACTGAAGCTTTCTTT. Its protein is CASSYSAGGFTEAFF.

V usage is TRBV30 and J usage is TRBJ1-1; 9 bases match TRBD1. Trimming cost V 0 bases and J 0 bases; bases outside gene matches: 5. The CDR3 sequence is 16 residues long. Germline V gene sequence: CDR1 GTSNPN, CDR2 SVGIG (reference sequence). The CDR3 reads CAWSVRTGALNTEAFF. CDR3 coding DNA: TGTGCCTGGAGTGTACGGACAGGGGCCTTGAACACTGAAGCTTTCTTT.

The V and J genes are TRBV5-6 and TRBJ1-1, with TRBD1 as a possible D gene (5 bases). The CDR3 extends over 13 amino acids. Looked up from germline, CDR1 is SGHDT and CDR2 is YYEEEE. Trimming pared 5 bases from V and 1 base from J, leaving 9 bases between. CDR3 sequence (DNA): TGTGCCAGCAGAGGCACAGGGAACACTGAAGCTTTCTTT. The encoded protein is CASRGTGNTEAFF.

V usage is TRBV29-1 and J usage is TRBJ1-4; D not resolved. Between the trimmed V and J ends, which lost 5 bases and 8 bases, there was a span of 9 bases. The CDR3 spans 11 residues. Germline V gene sequence: CDR1 SQVTM, CDR2 ANQGSEA. CDR3 nucleotide sequence: TGCAGCGTTAGGGTTGGGGAAAAACTGTTTTTT. Protein product: CSVRVGEKLFF.

This sequence joins TRBV9 and TRBJ1-1, with D hard to call. The CDR3 totals 13 residues. Trimming left V 0 bases short and J 1 base short, with 4 bases between. Germline V gene lookup returns CDR1 SGDLS and CDR2 YYNGEE. As DNA, the CDR3 is TGTGCCAGCAGCGTAGCAGCGAACACTGAAGCTTTCTTT. It codes for CASSVAANTEAFF.

This sequence joins TRBV13 and TRBJ2-7, with TRBD1 matching over 9 bases. J was trimmed by 2 bases and V by 6 bases; bases with no gene match: 5. The CDR3 contains 14 residues. In germline, CDR1 is PRHDT, CDR2 FYEKMQ (reference sequence). CDR3 nucleotides: TGTGCCAGCAGGCTCACAGGGGGCACCTACGAGCAGTACTTC. Its protein product is CASRLTGGTYEQYF.

The chain recombines TRBV2 with TRBJ1-5; D unclear. The CDR3 totals 11 residues. Trimming took 6 bases from V and 10 from J, leaving 10 bases between them. The germline CDR1 and CDR2 sequences are SNHLY and FYNNEI. The CDR3 protein is CASRGFEPQHF. The CDR3 DNA sequence: TGTGCCAGCAGGGGGTTTGAACCCCAGCATTTT.

This chain joins TRBV7-6 and TRBJ2-7, with TRBD2 matching over 10 bases. Germline lookup yields CDR1 SGHVS and CDR2 FNYEAQ. With 6 bases clipped from V and 6 bases from J, the junction kept 8 bases outside the gene matches. The CDR3 covers 14 residues. CDR3 nucleotides: TGTGCCAGCAGTCTAGGGACTAGCGTGGGCGAGCAGTACTTC. Protein product: CASSLGTSVGEQYF.

V gene TRBV6-1 combines with J gene TRBJ1-6, with 7 bases aligning to TRBD1. Germline V gives CDR1 MNHNS, CDR2 SASEGT. The CDR3 covers 16 residues. V gave up 2 bases and J gave up 6 bases; unmatched junction bases: 7. CDR3 residues: CASSEPGQFPNSPLHF. CDR3 DNA sequence: TGTGCCAGCAGTGAACCGGGACAGTTTCCTAATTCACCCCTCCACTTT.

This chain links TRBV5-1 with TRBJ1-1; D is uncertain. The CDR3 runs 13 residues. The V end was cut by 3 bases, the J end by 0 bases, with 6 bases between. Germline-derived CDR1 and CDR2 are SGHRS and YFSETQ. CDR3 in DNA: TGCGCCAGCAGCTCTACGGTGAACACTGAAGCTTTCTTT. Translation: CASSSTVNTEAFF.

The chain employs TRBV7-8 and TRBJ1-2; TRBD1 is a possible D gene (6 bases). Germline V gene lookup returns CDR1 SGHVS and CDR2 FQNEAQ. V lost 5 bases, J lost 2 bases, and 9 bases lay in between. This CDR3 has 13 amino acids. CDR3 sequence (DNA): TGTGCCAGCAGCCCGGACAGAAACTATGGCTACACCTTC. It is translated as CASSPDRNYGYTF.

This clone was counted between two and nine times. The CDR3 coding sequence is TGTGCCAGCATGGGATATACGGCGAGCTACGAGCAGTACTTC. Amino acids: CASMGYTASYEQYF. The chain joins TRBV2 to TRBJ2-7; D gene ambiguous. CDR3 length: 14 amino acids. Germline CDR1 and CDR2: SNHLY and FYNNEI. With 7 bases removed from V and 3 bases from J, the gap between germline ends came to 16 bases.

The chain carries TRBV5-1 and TRBJ2-1, with TRBD2 matching 8 bases. Germline CDR1 and CDR2: SGHRS and YFSETQ. This CDR3 has 16 amino acids. V gave up 0 bases and J gave up 0 bases; unmatched junction bases: 2. The CDR3 bases are TGCGCCAGCAGCTTGGGCGGGGGGCTCTCCTACAATGAGCAGTTCTTC. Amino acid sequence: CASSLGGGLSYNEQFF. The full variable domain, with the rest looked up from reference TRBV5-1 and TRBJ2-1, is KAGVTQTPRYLIKTRGQQVTLSCSPISGHRSVSWYQQTPGQGLQFLFEYFSETQRNKGNFPGRFSGRQFSNSRSEMNVSTLELGDSALYLCASSLGGGLSYNEQFFGPGTRLTVL.

The chain recombines TRBV28 with TRBJ2-7; 7 nucleotides agree with TRBD2. From germline, CDR1 is MDHEN and CDR2 SYDVKM. J gave up 6 bases and V 5 bases, and 7 bases lay outside the gene matches. The CDR3 has 13 amino acids. CDR3 protein: CASSPPTGGEQYF. CDR3 sequence (DNA): TGTGCCAGCAGTCCCCCGACGGGGGGCGAGCAGTACTTC.

The rearrangement links TRBV5-6 to TRBJ1-1; possible D gene TRBD1, 5 bases. The V gene's germline CDR1 is SGHDT and CDR2 YYEEEE. The CDR3 spans 14 residues. Trimming removed 4 bases from V and 2 bases from J, with 12 bases in between. CDR3 amino acids: CASSRGGRNTEAFF. As DNA, the CDR3 is TGTGCCAGCAGCCGGGGGGGGAGAAACACTGAAGCTTTCTTT.

This clone showed up just once. The J gene is TRBJ1-1, the V gene TRBV6-1; 9 positions match TRBD1. This CDR3 has 13 amino acids. CDR1 and CDR2 (germline): MNHNS, SASEGT. With 5 bases clipped from V and 11 bases from J, the junction kept 9 bases outside the gene matches. The CDR3 bases are TGTGCCAGCAGTCCGAACTGGGACAGGGACGCTTTCTTT. Translating it yields CASSPNWDRDAFF.

The rearrangement joins TRBV5-1 to TRBJ2-2; 9 bases align to TRBD1. Trimming cost V 7 bases and J 5 bases; bases outside gene matches: 9. Germline V gene lookup returns CDR1 SGHRS and CDR2 YFSETQ. The CDR3 length is 15 residues. The CDR3: CASCRWTGETGELFF. CDR3 sequence (DNA): TGCGCCAGCTGCAGATGGACAGGGGAAACCGGGGAGCTGTTTTTT. The full variable domain, its missing parts supplied by reference TRBV5-1 and TRBJ2-2, is KAGVTQTPRYLIKTRGQQVTLSCSPISGHRSVSWYQQTPGQGLQFLFEYFSETQRNKGNFPGRFSGRQFSNSRSEMNVSTLELGDSALYLCASCRWTGETGELFFGEGSRLTVL.

V usage is TRBV5-1 and J usage is TRBJ1-5, with D uncertain. Germline CDR1 reads SGHRS; CDR2 reads YFSETQ. This CDR3 is built from 15 residues. With 1 base removed from V and 0 bases from J, the gap between germline ends came to 8 bases. The DNA for the CDR3 is TGCGCCAGCAGCTTGAACAGTGATAGCAATCAGCCCCAGCATTTT. Protein: CASSLNSDSNQPQHF.

The rearrangement joins TRBV14 to TRBJ1-1; 7 positions agree with TRBD1. V gave up 0 bases and J gave up 3 bases; unmatched junction bases: 4. The CDR3 extends over 15 amino acids. CDR1 is SGHDN, CDR2 FVKESK, per germline. The CDR3 spells CASSQDRQGYTEAFF. The CDR3, as DNA: TGTGCCAGCAGCCAAGATCGACAGGGTTACACTGAAGCTTTCTTT.

The chain uses TRBV19 and TRBJ1-1; D is unresolved. Germline V gene sequence: CDR1 LNHDA, CDR2 SQIVND (reference sequence). The CDR3 covers 11 residues. The CDR3 is CATRMNTEAFF. CDR3 in DNA: TGTGCTACAAGGATGAACACTGAAGCTTTCTTT.

The rearrangement uses TRBV6-5 and TRBJ1-6; the match to TRBD1 covers 11 bases. The CDR3 has 14 amino acids. The V gene end was trimmed by 6 bases and the J gene end by 9 bases; junction bases not matched to a gene: 4. Germline lookup yields CDR1 MNHEY and CDR2 SVGAGI. The CDR3 region has the DNA TGTGCCAGCAGGGCGGGGACAGGGGGTTCACCCCTCCACTTT. This encodes CASRAGTGGSPLHF.

This sequence joins TRBV19 and TRBJ2-7; D remains unclear. Trimming pared 5 bases from V and 1 base from J, leaving 15 bases between. The CDR3 is 15 amino acids. Germline assignment: CDR1 LNHDA and CDR2 SQIVND (reference sequence). CDR3 nucleotides: TGTGCCAGTAGTGGATACAGTAAAGGGTCCTACGAGCAGTACTTC. This gives the protein CASSGYSKGSYEQYF.

The CDR3: CASSVEEHSGNTIYF. CDR3 bases: TGTGCCAGCAGCGTGGAGGAACACTCTGGAAACACCATATATTTT. This chain uses TRBV9 with TRBJ1-3; no reliable D call. The germline V gene has CDR1 SGDLS and CDR2 YYNGEE. The CDR3 covers 15 residues. Trimming stripped 2 bases from V and 0 bases from J, with 9 bases between. The whole variable domain, filled in from reference TRBV9 and TRBJ1-3, reads DSGVTQTPKHLITATGQRVTLRCSPRSGDLSVYWYQQSLDQGLQFLIQYYNGEERAKGNILERFSAQQFPDLHSELNLSSLELGDSALYFCASSVEEHSGNTIYFGEGSWLTVV.